This T cell receptor beta chain was profiled in a study of blood T cell repertoires in COVID-19. Study information: Some COVID-19 samples were acute and others convalescent; all came from the United States, Italy and Spain.

The ends were cut back, 5 bases at V and 2 bases at J, with 12 bases in the middle. Germline V CDR1 and CDR2: LNHNV, YYDKDF (reference sequence). This CDR3 comprises 15 residues. Produced via immunoSEQ multiplex PCR; TCRdb's table is partial and in-frame only. This sample has approximately 130,000 clones, with just over 75% found just once. The sequencing input was peripheral blood. The TCR sequence derives from a human donor in a cohort sampled during active COVID-19. This sequence joins TRBV15 and TRBJ2-2; D possibly corresponds to TRBD2 (5 bases). CDR3: CATSHPSSNTGELFF. The CDR3 bases are TGTGCCACCAGCCATCCTAGCTCCAACACCGGGGAGCTGTTTTTT.